The present T cell receptor beta chain was sequenced within a study of cytomegalovirus exposure and HLA in healthy donors. Study-wide results and limits: Three chains linked to CMV were shown in vitro to be specific for CMV antigens. It was found in a later analysis that first-cohort TCR clusters tended to co-occur in the approximately 130 validation repertoires.

Measured with immunoSEQ multiplex PCR; TCRdb has only the in-frame clones, and not every one. The table has some 240,000 clones, 75% to 90% seen once. Trimming at V came to 1 base and at J to 3 bases, leaving 11 bases not matched to a gene. CDR1 and CDR2 from the germline V gene are SGHDN and FVKESK. This CDR3 comprises 19 residues. As concerns this clone: Its cognate antigen is unknown.

The approximately 120-subject validation cohort, separate from the roughly 700-subject first cohort, included the donors. The sample consisted of PBMCs. The TCR originated in a woman aged 25 to 39 in good health and CMV-seropositive. The chain links TRBV14 to TRBJ2-1, with 11 bases lining up with TRBD2. The CDR3 here is CASSQGLAGRAHHYNEQFF. In DNA, the CDR3 is TGTGCCAGCAGCCAAGGACTAGCGGGACGAGCCCACCACTACAATGAGCAGTTCTTC. Full variable domain (missing parts from reference TRBV14 and TRBJ2-1): EAGVTQFPSHSVIEKGQTVTLRCDPISGHDNLYWYRRVMGKEIKFLLHFVKESKQDESGMPNNRFLAERTGGTYSTLKVQPAELEDSGVYFCASSQGLAGRAHHYNEQFFGPGTRLTVL.